Each of the 12 T cell receptor beta chains below was sequenced from the same sample in a study of blood T cell repertoires in COVID-19. Clones were read by immunoSEQ multiplex PCR, and TCRdb kept only the in-frame ones, dropping some. The table has around 93,000 clones, about 86% seen once; the top ten hold 15%. Sequencing input: peripheral blood. These receptor sequences come from a human donor in a cohort sampled during active COVID-19.

The CDR3 bases are TGTGCCACCAGCAGTGAGCTTCAAACTGAAGCTTTCTTT. Translated, it gives CATSSELQTEAFF. The J gene is TRBJ1-1, the V gene TRBV15; unclear D gene. Germline lookup yields CDR1 LNHNV and CDR2 YYDKDF (reference sequence). Between the trimmed V and J ends, which lost 3 bases and 5 bases, there was a span of 10 bases. The CDR3 is 13 amino acids.

The V call is TRBV5-4, the J call TRBJ1-5; 10 positions match TRBD1. Germline CDR1 SGHNT, CDR2 YYREEE (reference sequence). V shed 4 bases and J 6 bases; nucleotides not matched to a gene: 13. This CDR3 is built from 17 residues. The CDR3 region has the DNA TGTGCCAGCAGCCCAGGTCCCGGGACAGGGGACGGTCAGCCCCAGCATTTT. This translates into CASSPGPGTGDGQPQHF.

This rearrangement joins TRBV10-3 to TRBJ1-4; 7 nucleotides align to TRBD1. The CDR3 runs 12 residues. CDR1 is ENHRY, CDR2 SYGVKD, per germline. Trimming at V came to 8 bases and at J to 5 bases, leaving 2 bases not matched to a gene. The CDR3 sequence: CAIGTENEKLFF. The CDR3 bases are TGTGCCATCGGGACAGAGAATGAAAAACTGTTTTTT.

This clone was counted once. The chain recombines TRBV10-3 with TRBJ2-1; 8 bases are shared with TRBD2. The CDR3 runs 16 residues. In germline, CDR1 is ENHRY, CDR2 SYGVKD. Losses at the gene ends were 4 bases for V and 5 bases for J; bases not matched to a gene: 10. The CDR3 DNA is TGTGCCATCAGTGCCAGAGCGGGAGATCAGAACAATGAGCAGTTCTTC. This translates into CAISARAGDQNNEQFF.

The V call is TRBV5-1, the J call TRBJ2-7; TRBD2 matches 12 bases. Germline V gene data show CDR1 as SGHRS and CDR2 as YFSETQ. J was trimmed by 2 bases and V by 5 bases; bases with no gene match: 5. This CDR3 is built from 15 residues. CDR3 DNA sequence: TGCGCCAGCAGACGGACTAGCGGGGAGACCTACGAGCAGTACTTC. It codes for CASRRTSGETYEQYF.

The rearrangement uses TRBV6-5 and TRBJ2-2; unclear D gene. Trimming pared 8 bases from V and 2 bases from J, leaving 12 bases between. The length of the CDR3 is 14 residues. CDR1 MNHEY and CDR2 SVGAGI come from the germline V gene. As DNA, the CDR3 is TGTGCCAGCCGAGTACTGGTAAACACCGGGGAGCTGTTTTTT. Amino acids: CASRVLVNTGELFF.

The chain joins TRBV5-4 to TRBJ2-2, with 10 positions matching TRBD1. This CDR3 has 17 amino acids. The V and J ends lost 5 bases and 3 bases, in that order; junction bases with no gene match: 10. Germline CDR1 reads SGHNT; CDR2 reads YYREEE (reference sequence). CDR3 in DNA: TGTGCCAGCAGTTTTTCCGGGACAGGGGTTTACACCGGGGAGCTGTTTTTT. Translated, it gives CASSFSGTGVYTGELFF.

The V gene is TRBV24-1, the J gene TRBJ1-2, with 10 bases identical to TRBD1. This CDR3 region has 16 residues. V was clipped by 3 bases and J by 4 bases; unmatched bases: 7. Germline V gene sequence: CDR1 KGHDR, CDR2 SFDVKD. CDR3 amino acids: CATSDPKTGGVYGYTF. CDR3 bases: TGTGCCACCAGTGATCCCAAGACAGGGGGCGTCTATGGCTACACCTTC.

The chain combines TRBV5-6 with TRBJ2-5, with D tentatively TRBD1 (6 bases). V lost 2 bases to trimming and J lost 5 bases, with 13 bases between them. The CDR3 runs 14 residues. CDR1 and CDR2 (germline): SGHDT, YYEEEE. DNA of the CDR3: TGTGCCAGCAGCTTCGCCAGGGGAAGGGAGACCCAGTACTTC. Translated, it gives CASSFARGRETQYF.

The table lists this clone with a few counts. The chain carries TRBV7-3 and TRBJ2-1; D is perhaps TRBD1 (6 bases). The germline CDR1 and CDR2 sequences are SGHTA and FQGTGA. The V gene lost 1 base and the J gene lost 5 bases, with 15 bases spanning the gap. This CDR3 is 16 amino acids long. CDR3 in amino acids: CASSLKPSRGNNEQFF. The DNA for the CDR3 is TGTGCCAGCAGCTTAAAGCCTAGCAGGGGCAACAATGAGCAGTTCTTC.

This clone was seen just once. This chain connects TRBV6-1 to TRBJ1-1; 7 bases line up with TRBD1. V was clipped by 2 bases and J by 3 bases; unmatched bases: 9. The CDR3 is 16 amino acids. Germline CDR1 reads MNHNS; CDR2 reads SASEGT. CDR3: CASSEPNRGWDTEAFF. CDR3 sequence (DNA): TGTGCCAGCAGTGAACCCAACAGGGGTTGGGACACTGAAGCTTTCTTT.

The V and J genes are TRBV2 and TRBJ2-1; perhaps TRBD2 as D (7 bases). V gave up 4 bases and J gave up 2 bases, with 15 bases separating them. The CDR3 consists of 16 residues. The germline V gene encodes CDR1 SNHLY and CDR2 FYNNEI. The CDR3 nucleotides read TGTGCCAGCAGTGTTAGGGGGGGGTTAGCCTACAATGAGCAGTTCTTC. Its protein is CASSVRGGLAYNEQFF.